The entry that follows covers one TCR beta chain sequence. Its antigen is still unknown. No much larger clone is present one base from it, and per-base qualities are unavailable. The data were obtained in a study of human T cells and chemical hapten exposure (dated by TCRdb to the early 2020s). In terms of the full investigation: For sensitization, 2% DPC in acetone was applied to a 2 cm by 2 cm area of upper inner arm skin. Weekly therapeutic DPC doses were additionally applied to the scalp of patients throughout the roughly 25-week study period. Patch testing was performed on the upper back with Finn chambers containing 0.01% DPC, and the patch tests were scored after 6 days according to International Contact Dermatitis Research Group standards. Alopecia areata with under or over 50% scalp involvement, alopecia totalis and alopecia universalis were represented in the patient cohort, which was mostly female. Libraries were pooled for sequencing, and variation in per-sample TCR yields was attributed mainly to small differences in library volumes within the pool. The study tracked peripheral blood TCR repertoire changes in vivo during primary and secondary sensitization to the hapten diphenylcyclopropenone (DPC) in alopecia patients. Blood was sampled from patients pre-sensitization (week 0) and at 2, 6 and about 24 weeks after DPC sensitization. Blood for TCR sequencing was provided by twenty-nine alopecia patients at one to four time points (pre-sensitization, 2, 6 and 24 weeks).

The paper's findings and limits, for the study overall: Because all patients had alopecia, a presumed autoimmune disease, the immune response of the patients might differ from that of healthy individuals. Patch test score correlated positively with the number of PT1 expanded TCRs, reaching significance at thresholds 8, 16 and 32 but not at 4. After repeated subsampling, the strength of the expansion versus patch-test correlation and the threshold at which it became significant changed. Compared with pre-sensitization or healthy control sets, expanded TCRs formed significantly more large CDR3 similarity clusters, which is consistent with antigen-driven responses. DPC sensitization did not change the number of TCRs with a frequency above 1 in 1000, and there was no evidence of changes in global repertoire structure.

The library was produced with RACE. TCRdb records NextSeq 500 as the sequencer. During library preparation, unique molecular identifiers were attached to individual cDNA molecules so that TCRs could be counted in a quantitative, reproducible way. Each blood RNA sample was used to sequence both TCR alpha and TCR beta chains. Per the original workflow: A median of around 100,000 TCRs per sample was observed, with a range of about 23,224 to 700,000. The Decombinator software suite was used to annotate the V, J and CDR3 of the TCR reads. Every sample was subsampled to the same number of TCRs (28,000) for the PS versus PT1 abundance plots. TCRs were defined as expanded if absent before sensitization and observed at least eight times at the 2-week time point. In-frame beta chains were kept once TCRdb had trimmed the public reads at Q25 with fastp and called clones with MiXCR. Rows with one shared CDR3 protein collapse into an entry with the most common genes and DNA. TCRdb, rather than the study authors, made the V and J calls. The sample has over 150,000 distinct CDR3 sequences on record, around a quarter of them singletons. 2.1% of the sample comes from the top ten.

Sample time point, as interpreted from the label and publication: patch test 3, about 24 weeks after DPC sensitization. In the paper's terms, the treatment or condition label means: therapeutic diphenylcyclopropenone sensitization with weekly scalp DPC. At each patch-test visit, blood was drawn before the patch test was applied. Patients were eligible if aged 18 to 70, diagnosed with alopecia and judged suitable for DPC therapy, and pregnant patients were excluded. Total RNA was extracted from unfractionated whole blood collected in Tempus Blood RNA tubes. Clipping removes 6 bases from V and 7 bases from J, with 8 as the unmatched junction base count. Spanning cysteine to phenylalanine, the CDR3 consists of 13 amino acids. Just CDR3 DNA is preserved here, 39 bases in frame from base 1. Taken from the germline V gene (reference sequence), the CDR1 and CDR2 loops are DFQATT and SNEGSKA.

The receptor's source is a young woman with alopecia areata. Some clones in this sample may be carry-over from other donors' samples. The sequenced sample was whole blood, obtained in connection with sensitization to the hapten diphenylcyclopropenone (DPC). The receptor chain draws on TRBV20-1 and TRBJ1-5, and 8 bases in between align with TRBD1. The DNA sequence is TGCAGTGCAACGGACAGGGAGGCGCAGCCCCAGCATTTT. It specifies CSATDREAQPQHF.